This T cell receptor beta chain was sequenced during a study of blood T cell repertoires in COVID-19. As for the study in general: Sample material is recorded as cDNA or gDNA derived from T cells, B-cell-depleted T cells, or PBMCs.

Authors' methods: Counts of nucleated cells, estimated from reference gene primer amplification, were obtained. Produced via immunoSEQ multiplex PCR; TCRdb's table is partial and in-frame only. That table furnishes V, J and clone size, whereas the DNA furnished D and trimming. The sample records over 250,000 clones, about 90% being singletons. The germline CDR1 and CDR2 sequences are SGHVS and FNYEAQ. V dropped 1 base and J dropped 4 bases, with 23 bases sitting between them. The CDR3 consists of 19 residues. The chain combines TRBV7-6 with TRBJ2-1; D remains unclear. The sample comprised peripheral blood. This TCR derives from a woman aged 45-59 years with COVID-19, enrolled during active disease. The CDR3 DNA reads TGTGCCAGCAGCTTAGACCTGAGTCGTTGGGCAGGCGCTTACAATGAGCAGTTCTTC. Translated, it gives CASSLDLSRWAGAYNEQFF.